Below are 22 T cell receptor beta chains sequenced from a single sample in a study of cytomegalovirus exposure and HLA in healthy donors. PCR employed 60 Vbeta and 13 Jbeta primers. The table came from immunoSEQ multiplex PCR; TCRdb's copy has only in-frame clones and leaves some out. This repertoire shows 200,000 to 250,000 clones, just over 75% found once; its top ten account for around 2.9%. Input material: PBMCs. These TCRs come from a woman aged 60-75 years in good health and CMV-seropositive.

The chain joins TRBV5-1 to TRBJ2-1; 7 nucleotides match TRBD2. After removal of 0 bases from V and 1 base from J, the junction contained 4 bases not matched to a gene. This CDR3 region has 16 residues. Germline-derived CDR1 and CDR2 are SGHRS and YFSETQ. This CDR3 is CASSLGAGVSYNEQFF. For the CDR3, the DNA is TGCGCCAGCAGCTTGGGGGCGGGGGTATCCTACAATGAGCAGTTCTTC. Based on the CDR3 plus reference TRBV5-1 and TRBJ2-1, the full variable domain is KAGVTQTPRYLIKTRGQQVTLSCSPISGHRSVSWYQQTPGQGLQFLFEYFSETQRNKGNFPGRFSGRQFSNSRSEMNVSTLELGDSALYLCASSLGAGVSYNEQFFGPGTRLTVL.

V gene TRBV9 combines with J gene TRBJ2-5, with D perhaps matching TRBD2 (6 bases). This CDR3 comprises 13 residues. Germline lookup yields CDR1 SGDLS and CDR2 YYNGEE. Trimming shortened V by 3 bases and J by 5 bases, and 11 bases separated the two germline ends. CDR3 coding DNA: TGTGCCAGCAGCGAGGCGGGGAGGGAGACCCAGTACTTC. This sequence encodes CASSEAGRETQYF. The whole variable domain, remainder taken from reference TRBV9 and TRBJ2-5, is DSGVTQTPKHLITATGQRVTLRCSPRSGDLSVYWYQQSLDQGLQFLIQYYNGEERAKGNILERFSAQQFPDLHSELNLSSLELGDSALYFCASSEAGRETQYFGPGTRLLVL.

The CDR3 region is CASSTVQGNTRTGELFF. DNA of the CDR3: TGTGCCAGCAGCACAGTACAGGGGAATACTCGGACCGGGGAGCTGTTTTTT. This chain links TRBV5-4 with TRBJ2-2; 7 bases map to TRBD1. With V trimmed by 4 bases and J by 5 bases, 14 bases remained unmatched. This CDR3 is built from 17 residues. In germline, CDR1 is SGHNT, CDR2 YYREEE (reference sequence).

This chain uses TRBV5-4 with TRBJ1-2; a possible D gene is TRBD1 (6 bases). V lost 4 bases and J 8 bases, leaving 15 bases between the germline ends. The CDR3 covers 13 residues. CDR1 and CDR2 (germline): SGHNT, YYREEE (reference sequence). This CDR3 reads CASSSKQGWGYTF. Written as DNA, the CDR3 is TGTGCCAGCAGCAGTAAACAGGGTTGGGGCTACACCTTC.

The chain combines TRBV6-5 with TRBJ2-7, with D possibly being TRBD1 (6 bases). The CDR3 consists of 14 residues. V was pared by 5 bases and J by 2 bases, with 13 bases between. CDR1 MNHEY and CDR2 SVGAGI come from the germline V gene. Written as DNA, the CDR3 is TGTGCCAGCAGTCAGGGGACCCGTCCCTACGAGCAGTACTTC. Its protein is CASSQGTRPYEQYF.

The chain recombines TRBV11-2 with TRBJ1-6; weak D call: TRBD1 (6 bases). The CDR3 extends over 15 amino acids. V was trimmed by 0 bases and J by 16 bases, leaving 19 bases between them. The germline V gene encodes CDR1 SGHAT and CDR2 FQNNGV. The DNA for the CDR3 is TGTGCCAGCAGCTTAGATTTGGACAGCTATTCACTGCTCCACTTT. This translates into CASSLDLDSYSLLHF.

The chain has TRBV19 and TRBJ2-2, with D maybe TRBD2 (6 bases). Trimming removed 5 bases at V and 5 bases at J, with 9 bases between. The CDR3 is made up of 13 amino acids. Per germline, CDR1 LNHDA and CDR2 SQIVND (reference sequence). CDR3 coding DNA: TGTGCCAGTAGTCGGGAGTGGACCGGGGAGCTGTTTTTT. Amino acids: CASSREWTGELFF.

This clone came up a few times. The genes are TRBV7-9 and TRBJ2-7; 15 bases are a match to TRBD2. CDR1 is SEHNR and CDR2 is FQNEAQ in the germline V gene (reference sequence). This CDR3 comprises 16 residues. The V gene end was trimmed by 1 base and the J gene end by 4 bases; junction bases not matched to a gene: 2. The CDR3 spells CASSLGTSGRGYEQYF. The CDR3 region has the DNA TGTGCCAGCAGCTTAGGGACTAGCGGGAGGGGATACGAGCAGTACTTC.

The V call is TRBV5-4, the J call TRBJ2-7; tentative D call: TRBD1 (6 bases). The CDR3 is 15 residues long. CDR1 is SGHNT, CDR2 YYREEE, per germline (reference sequence). V dropped 4 bases and J dropped 5 bases, with 19 bases sitting between them. CDR3 sequence reads: CASSTRGVAVNEQYF. The CDR3, as DNA: TGTGCCAGCAGCACCAGGGGAGTAGCCGTCAACGAGCAGTACTTC.

The chain recombines TRBV20-1 with TRBJ1-2; tentative D call: TRBD1 (6 bases). V gave up 3 bases and J gave up 10 bases, with 12 bases separating them. This CDR3 is built from 11 residues. CDR1 is DFQATT, CDR2 SNEGSKA, per germline (reference sequence). For the CDR3, the DNA is TGCAGTGCTAGTGCGGCAGGGGTCTACACCTTC. It encodes CSASAAGVYTF.

The chain uses TRBV7-3 and TRBJ1-2, with TRBD1 identical over 7 bases. Trimming took 1 base from V and 7 from J; bases not matched to a gene: 15. The CDR3 spans 17 residues. From germline, CDR1 is SGHTA and CDR2 FQGTGA. The CDR3, as DNA: TGTGCCAGCAGCTTAATAAGGGGTGGTAGGGGGCTCGGTGGCTACACCTTC. It is translated as CASSLIRGGRGLGGYTF.

The V and J genes are TRBV5-4 and TRBJ2-3; TRBD2 matches at 12 bases. V dropped 4 bases and J dropped 5; count of bases not matched to a gene: 11. The CDR3 runs 17 residues. Germline values: CDR1 SGHNT, CDR2 YYREEE (reference sequence). The DNA for the CDR3 is TGTGCCAGCAGCGGAGGGCTAGCGGGGGGGCCGCAAGATACGCAGTATTTT. It translates to CASSGGLAGGPQDTQYF.

The chain joins TRBV9 to TRBJ1-1; no clear D. V was pared by 3 bases and J by 0 bases, with 6 bases between. Germline V lookup: CDR1 SGDLS, CDR2 YYNGEE. The CDR3 is 13 residues long. CDR3 sequence reads: CASSAQMNTEAFF. The CDR3 DNA reads TGTGCCAGCAGCGCCCAGATGAACACTGAAGCTTTCTTT. Variable domain in full (rest from reference TRBV9 and TRBJ1-1): DSGVTQTPKHLITATGQRVTLRCSPRSGDLSVYWYQQSLDQGLQFLIQYYNGEERAKGNILERFSAQQFPDLHSELNLSSLELGDSALYFCASSAQMNTEAFFGQGTRLTVV.

This clone appeared a single time. The rearrangement uses TRBV9 and TRBJ1-4; TRBD1 agrees at 8 bases. Per germline, CDR1 SGDLS and CDR2 YYNGEE. Losses at the gene ends were 2 bases for V and 5 bases for J; bases not matched to a gene: 8. This CDR3 comprises 16 residues. The CDR3 region has the DNA TGTGCCAGCAGCGTCTCTGCCGGGACAGGAAATGAAAAACTGTTTTTT. This encodes CASSVSAGTGNEKLFF.

The chain carries TRBV7-9 and TRBJ1-2, with D possibly being TRBD1 (5 bases). CDR3 size: 15 residues. Germline V lookup: CDR1 SEHNR, CDR2 FQNEAQ (reference sequence). The ends were cut back, 1 base at V and 7 bases at J, with 16 bases in the middle. The CDR3 DNA is TGTGCCAGCAGCTTAGTATCGACAGCCCCGGGTGGCTACACCTTC. Protein sequence: CASSLVSTAPGGYTF.

The chain carries TRBV30 and TRBJ2-7; 10 nucleotides match TRBD1. The CDR3 length is 15 residues. Per germline, CDR1 GTSNPN and CDR2 SVGIG (reference sequence). V lost 1 base and J lost 6; bases outside the gene matches: 9. CDR3 loop: CAWSDHGTGVSEQYF. CDR3 DNA sequence: TGTGCCTGGAGTGACCACGGGACAGGGGTCTCCGAGCAGTACTTC.

The CDR3 spells CASSSDRDRGPREQYF. The CDR3, as DNA: TGTGCCAGCAGTTCCGACCGGGACAGGGGCCCTCGGGAGCAGTACTTC. This sequence joins TRBV27 and TRBJ2-7, with 10 bases aligning to TRBD1. CDR1 is MNHEY, CDR2 SMNVEV, per germline (reference sequence). V lost 4 bases and J lost 7; bases outside the gene matches: 13. The CDR3 totals 16 residues.

V gene TRBV19 combines with J gene TRBJ1-1; D is ambiguous. Germline assignment: CDR1 LNHDA and CDR2 SQIVND (reference sequence). The CDR3 extends over 13 amino acids. V lost 9 bases and J 0 bases, leaving 11 bases between the germline ends. DNA of the CDR3: TGTGCCAGCCGGGGAGCTTTGAACACTGAAGCTTTCTTT. The encoded protein is CASRGALNTEAFF.

V usage is TRBV7-2 and J usage is TRBJ1-4; 9 nucleotides align to TRBD1. The CDR3 contains 15 residues. Germline loops: CDR1 SGHTA, CDR2 FQGNSA. The junction had 9 bases not matched to a gene; V was cut back by 5 bases and J by 8 bases. CDR3 residues: CASSVQTGGGEKLFF. The CDR3 bases are TGTGCCAGCAGCGTCCAAACAGGGGGCGGCGAAAAACTGTTTTTT. Using reference TRBV7-2 and TRBJ1-4 for the parts outside the CDR3, the full variable domain is GAGVSQSPSNKVTEKGKDVELRCDPISGHTALYWYRQSLGQGLEFLIYFQGNSAPDKSGLPSDRFSAERTGGSVSTLTIQRTQQEDSAVYLCASSVQTGGGEKLFFGSGTQLSVL.

V gene TRBV18 combines with J gene TRBJ1-2, with 8 bases matching TRBD1. There are 14 residues in the CDR3. Germline CDR1 KGHSH, CDR2 LQKENI. Trimming cost V 5 bases and J 7 bases; bases outside gene matches: 9. CDR3 DNA: TGTGCCAGCTCAGGGAGACAGGGGAGAGTTGGCTACACCTTC. This gives the protein CASSGRQGRVGYTF.

This clone has more than one count but fewer than ten. The chain recombines TRBV2 with TRBJ2-2; TRBD2 agrees at 14 bases. V was clipped by 5 bases and J by 6 bases; unmatched bases: 17. CDR1 and CDR2 (germline): SNHLY, FYNNEI. This CDR3 is 20 amino acids long. CDR3 region: CASSYPGTSGSSWGAGELFF. As DNA, the CDR3 is TGTGCCAGCAGTTACCCCGGGACTAGCGGGAGTTCGTGGGGGGCCGGGGAGCTGTTTTTT. The full variable domain, completed using reference TRBV2 and TRBJ2-2, is EPEVTQTPSHQVTQMGQEVILRCVPISNHLYFYWYRQILGQKVEFLVSFYNNEISEKSEIFDDQFSVERPDGSNFTLKIRSTKLEDSAMYFCASSYPGTSGSSWGAGELFFGEGSRLTVL.

The chain links TRBV29-1 to TRBJ2-5; TRBD2 matches 12 bases. The V segment lost 4 bases and the J segment 5 bases; nucleotides outside the gene matches: 5. CDR1 is SQVTM, CDR2 ANQGSEA, per germline. The CDR3 is made up of 14 amino acids. The CDR3 region is CSVAGLAGGETQYF. Here the CDR3 DNA reads TGCAGCGTTGCGGGACTAGCGGGTGGGGAGACCCAGTACTTC.